This passage covers 14 T cell receptor beta chains from one sample sequenced in a study of blood T cell repertoires in COVID-19. Clones were read by immunoSEQ multiplex PCR, and TCRdb kept only the in-frame ones, dropping some. Found here are 210,000 or so clones, more than 70% of them singletons; the top ten hold roughly 2.9%. Sequenced input: peripheral blood. These TCRs come from a middle-aged man with active or convalescent COVID-19.

The chain couples TRBV27 to TRBJ2-7, with a possible D match to TRBD2 (8 bases). The V gene lost 6 bases and the J gene lost 3 bases, with 24 bases spanning the gap. Germline V gene lookup returns CDR1 MNHEY and CDR2 SMNVEV (reference sequence). This CDR3 comprises 17 residues. The CDR3 DNA reads TGTGCCAGCAGGCTAACCCCCGGACAGGCGGGGGGCTACGAGCAGTACTTC. Translating gives CASRLTPGQAGGYEQYF.

The chain is built from TRBV27 and TRBJ2-2; 9 nucleotides agree with TRBD2. Per germline, CDR1 MNHEY and CDR2 SMNVEV (reference sequence). Trimming at V came to 2 bases and at J to 6 bases, leaving 13 bases not matched to a gene. The CDR3 is made up of 18 amino acids. CDR3 DNA sequence: TGTGCCAGCAGTTTAATTGCAGCGGGGGGAGGCGACGCCGGGGAGCTGTTTTTT. It specifies CASSLIAAGGGDAGELFF.

This clone was seen a single time. The chain uses TRBV28 and TRBJ2-2; 10 nucleotides agree with TRBD1. V shed 10 bases, J shed 4 bases, and the junction held 9 bases outside the gene matches. The CDR3 is made up of 15 amino acids. Germline V gives CDR1 MDHEN, CDR2 SYDVKM. CDR3 nucleotide sequence: TGTGCCATCACGCAGGGGGACAGGGGCACCGGGGAGCTGTTTTTT. This gives the protein CAITQGDRGTGELFF.

The rearrangement links TRBV5-4 to TRBJ2-2; 7 nucleotides match TRBD1. CDR1 is SGHNT, CDR2 YYREEE, per germline (reference sequence). V lost 2 bases and J lost 2; bases outside the gene matches: 3. The CDR3 length is 15 residues. Written as DNA, the CDR3 is TGTGCCAGCAGCTTCCGGGACAGAAACACCGGGGAGCTGTTTTTT. Translated, it gives CASSFRDRNTGELFF. The complete variable domain, with remaining parts taken from reference TRBV5-4 and TRBJ2-2, reads ETGVTQSPTHLIKTRGQQVTLRCSSQSGHNTVSWYQQALGQGPQFIFQYYREEENGRGNFPPRFSGLQFPNYSSELNVNALELDDSALYLCASSFRDRNTGELFFGEGSRLTVL.

This rearrangement joins TRBV5-4 to TRBJ2-2; 12 bases match TRBD1. The germline V gene has CDR1 SGHNT and CDR2 YYREEE (reference sequence). After removal of 6 bases from V and 4 bases from J, the junction contained 7 bases not matched to a gene. The CDR3 contains 16 residues. CDR3 coding DNA: TGTGCCAGCACCTCCGGGACAGGGGGCTTCACCGGGGAGCTGTTTTTT. Translation gives CASTSGTGGFTGELFF.

This chain joins TRBV20-1 and TRBJ1-2; 7 nucleotides agree with TRBD1. The germline gives CDR1 DFQATT, CDR2 SNEGSKA (reference sequence). This CDR3 spans 11 amino acids. Losses at the gene ends were 6 bases for V and 6 bases for J; bases not matched to a gene: 4. The chain's CDR3 is CSALTGDGYTF. The CDR3 region has the DNA TGCAGTGCGCTTACAGGGGATGGCTACACCTTC.

The J gene is TRBJ1-2, the V gene TRBV25-1; 7 bases are shared with TRBD1. This CDR3 spans 13 amino acids. Germline V gene data show CDR1 as MGHDK and CDR2 as SYGVNS. Trimming at V came to 6 bases and at J to 2 bases, leaving 3 bases not matched to a gene. CDR3 loop: CASSAQGNYGYTF. The CDR3 DNA sequence: TGTGCCAGCAGCGCACAGGGGAACTATGGCTACACCTTC.

The V gene is TRBV6-5, the J gene TRBJ1-6; possible D gene TRBD1, 5 bases. The ends were cut back, 7 bases at V and 8 bases at J, with 18 bases in the middle. The germline V gene encodes CDR1 MNHEY and CDR2 SVGAGI. CDR3 length: 15 residues. The CDR3 spells CASTRGRPRDSPLHF. Written as DNA, the CDR3 is TGTGCCAGCACTAGAGGAAGACCCAGGGATTCACCCCTCCACTTT.

The V and J genes are TRBV19 and TRBJ1-5; 10 bases fit TRBD1. The CDR3 covers 15 residues. CDR1 LNHDA and CDR2 SQIVND come from the germline V gene (reference sequence). V lost 4 bases to trimming and J lost 7 bases; unmatched junction nucleotides: 7. The CDR3 here is CASSTGTGVGQPQHF. CDR3 DNA sequence: TGTGCCAGTAGTACAGGGACAGGGGTCGGGCAGCCCCAGCATTTT.

V usage is TRBV5-4 and J usage is TRBJ1-1; D ambiguous. V shed 2 bases and J shed 2 bases, with 13 bases lying between them. Germline V gene sequence: CDR1 SGHNT, CDR2 YYREEE (reference sequence). The CDR3 totals 15 residues. The CDR3, as DNA: TGTGCCAGCAGCTTTAGGTCCCGAGGAAACACTGAAGCTTTCTTT. Its translation: CASSFRSRGNTEAFF. The whole variable domain, remainder taken from reference TRBV5-4 and TRBJ1-1, is ETGVTQSPTHLIKTRGQQVTLRCSSQSGHNTVSWYQQALGQGPQFIFQYYREEENGRGNFPPRFSGLQFPNYSSELNVNALELDDSALYLCASSFRSRGNTEAFFGQGTRLTVV.

V and J are TRBV6-6 and TRBJ1-3; tentatively, D is TRBD1 (5 bases). Trimming took 2 bases from V and 8 from J, leaving 13 bases between them. This CDR3 has 14 amino acids. Germline loops: CDR1 MNHNY, CDR2 SVGAGI (reference sequence). CDR3 region: CASSYADGGYTIYF. The DNA of the CDR3 is TGTGCCAGCAGTTACGCCGATGGGGGGTACACCATATATTTT.

The V and J genes are TRBV9 and TRBJ2-1; a possible D gene is TRBD2 (5 bases). Germline V gene sequence: CDR1 SGDLS, CDR2 YYNGEE. V lost 0 bases and J 1 base, leaving 8 bases between the germline ends. CDR3 length equals 15 residues. The chain's CDR3 is CASSVEEDSYNEQFF. The CDR3 coding sequence is TGTGCCAGCAGCGTAGAGGAGGATTCCTACAATGAGCAGTTCTTC.

On this clone: Other DNA sequences from this sample encode an identical CDR3 as well. The chain recombines TRBV5-5 with TRBJ2-1; 13 nucleotides match TRBD2. CDR1 and CDR2 from the germline V gene are SGHKS and YYEKEE (reference sequence). The CDR3 runs to 17 residues. The junction had 4 bases not matched to a gene; V was cut back by 4 bases and J by 0 bases. CDR3 region: CASSPRLAGGSYNEQFF. The CDR3 DNA is TGTGCCAGCAGCCCGCGACTAGCGGGAGGCTCCTACAATGAGCAGTTCTTC.

This clone is a singleton in its sample. The chain uses TRBV27 and TRBJ2-2; D may be TRBD2 (6 bases). Germline assignment: CDR1 MNHEY and CDR2 SMNVEV (reference sequence). The CDR3 has 16 residues. V was pared by 5 bases and J by 7 bases, with 20 bases between. As DNA, the CDR3 is TGTGCCAGCAGTACCCGGGACTCCTCGGAATTCGGGGAGCTGTTTTTT. It is translated as CASSTRDSSEFGELFF.